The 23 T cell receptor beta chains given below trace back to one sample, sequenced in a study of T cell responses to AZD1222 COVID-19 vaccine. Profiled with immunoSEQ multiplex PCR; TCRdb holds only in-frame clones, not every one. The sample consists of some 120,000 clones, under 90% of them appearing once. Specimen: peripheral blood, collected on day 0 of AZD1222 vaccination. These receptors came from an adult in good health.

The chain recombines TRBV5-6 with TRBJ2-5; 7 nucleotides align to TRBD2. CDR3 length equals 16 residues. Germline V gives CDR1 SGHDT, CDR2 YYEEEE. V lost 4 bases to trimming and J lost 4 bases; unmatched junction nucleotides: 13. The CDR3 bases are TGTGCCAGCAGCCCTAGACGACTAGCAACCGGAGAGACCCAGTACTTC. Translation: CASSPRRLATGETQYF.

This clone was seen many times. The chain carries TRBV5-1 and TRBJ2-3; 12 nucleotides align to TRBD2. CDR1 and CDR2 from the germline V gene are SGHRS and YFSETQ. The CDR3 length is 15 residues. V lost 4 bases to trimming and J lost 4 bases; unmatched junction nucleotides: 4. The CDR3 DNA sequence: TGCGCCAGCAGCCCGACTAGCGGGAGTTCAGATACGCAGTATTTT. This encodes CASSPTSGSSDTQYF.

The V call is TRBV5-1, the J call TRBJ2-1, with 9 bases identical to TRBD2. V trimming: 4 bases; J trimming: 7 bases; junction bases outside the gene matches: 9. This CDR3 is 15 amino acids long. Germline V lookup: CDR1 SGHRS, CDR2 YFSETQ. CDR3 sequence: CASSGREAGGNEQFF. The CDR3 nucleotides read TGCGCCAGCAGCGGACGGGAGGCGGGAGGGAATGAGCAGTTCTTC.

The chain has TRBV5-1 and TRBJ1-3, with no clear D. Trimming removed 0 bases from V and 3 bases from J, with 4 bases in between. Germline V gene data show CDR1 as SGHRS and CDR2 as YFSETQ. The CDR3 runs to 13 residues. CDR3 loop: CASSLDSGNTIYF. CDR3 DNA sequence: TGCGCCAGCAGCTTGGATAGTGGAAACACCATATATTTT.

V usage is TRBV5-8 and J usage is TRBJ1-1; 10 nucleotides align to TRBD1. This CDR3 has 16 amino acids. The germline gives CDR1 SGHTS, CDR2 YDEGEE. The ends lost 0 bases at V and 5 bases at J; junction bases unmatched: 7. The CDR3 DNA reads TGTGCCAGCAGCTTGGGGGGGACAGGGGCTATGACTGAAGCTTTCTTT. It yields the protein CASSLGGTGAMTEAFF.

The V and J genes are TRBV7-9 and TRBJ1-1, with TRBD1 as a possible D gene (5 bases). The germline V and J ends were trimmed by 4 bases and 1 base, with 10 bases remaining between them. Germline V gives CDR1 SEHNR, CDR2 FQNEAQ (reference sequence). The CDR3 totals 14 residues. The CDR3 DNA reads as TGTGCCAGCAGCTCTTCGGGACGGAACACTGAAGCTTTCTTT. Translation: CASSSSGRNTEAFF.

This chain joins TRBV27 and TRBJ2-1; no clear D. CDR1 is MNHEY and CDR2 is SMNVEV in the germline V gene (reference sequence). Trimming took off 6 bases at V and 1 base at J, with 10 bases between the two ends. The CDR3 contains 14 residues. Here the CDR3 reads CASRPQESYNEQFF. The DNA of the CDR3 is TGTGCCAGCAGGCCCCAGGAGTCCTACAATGAGCAGTTCTTC.

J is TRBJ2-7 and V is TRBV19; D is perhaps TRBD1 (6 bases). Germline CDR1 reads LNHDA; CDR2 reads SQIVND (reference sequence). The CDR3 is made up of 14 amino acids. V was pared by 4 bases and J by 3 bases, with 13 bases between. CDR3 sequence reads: CASSRTASYYEQYF. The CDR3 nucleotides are TGTGCCAGTAGTAGGACAGCAAGCTACTACGAGCAGTACTTC.

Here the CDR3 reads CASSLPGGQGAQQYF. CDR3 DNA sequence: TGTGCCAGCAGCCTCCCGGGAGGACAGGGGGCGCAACAGTACTTC. The chain links TRBV7-2 to TRBJ2-7; TRBD1 agrees at 11 bases. Germline V CDR1 and CDR2: SGHTA, FQGNSA. CDR3 length equals 15 residues. V was clipped by 5 bases and J by 10 bases; unmatched bases: 13.

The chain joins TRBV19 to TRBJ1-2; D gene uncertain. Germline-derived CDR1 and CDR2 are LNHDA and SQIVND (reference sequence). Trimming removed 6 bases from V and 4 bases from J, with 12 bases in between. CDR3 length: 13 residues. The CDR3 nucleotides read TGTGCCAGTAGCACCCCACGCTCCTATGGCTACACCTTC. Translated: CASSTPRSYGYTF.

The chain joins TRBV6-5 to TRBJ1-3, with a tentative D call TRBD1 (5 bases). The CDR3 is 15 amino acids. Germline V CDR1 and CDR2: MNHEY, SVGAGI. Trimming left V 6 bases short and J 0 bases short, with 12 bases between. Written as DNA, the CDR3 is TGTGCCAGCAGCGACAGTCCGACCTCTGGAAACACCATATATTTT. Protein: CASSDSPTSGNTIYF.

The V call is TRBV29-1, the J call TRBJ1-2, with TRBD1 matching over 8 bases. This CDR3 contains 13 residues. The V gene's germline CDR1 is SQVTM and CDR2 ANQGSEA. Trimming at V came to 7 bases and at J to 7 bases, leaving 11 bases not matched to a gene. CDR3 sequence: CSAERAQGAGYTF. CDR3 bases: TGCAGCGCCGAGAGGGCCCAGGGGGCTGGCTACACCTTC.

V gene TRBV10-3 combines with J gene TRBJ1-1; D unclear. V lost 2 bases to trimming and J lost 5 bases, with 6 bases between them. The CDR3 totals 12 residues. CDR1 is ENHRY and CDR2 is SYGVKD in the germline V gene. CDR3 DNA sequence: TGTGCCATCAGTGAGCTTAGGACTGAAGCTTTCTTT. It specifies CAISELRTEAFF.

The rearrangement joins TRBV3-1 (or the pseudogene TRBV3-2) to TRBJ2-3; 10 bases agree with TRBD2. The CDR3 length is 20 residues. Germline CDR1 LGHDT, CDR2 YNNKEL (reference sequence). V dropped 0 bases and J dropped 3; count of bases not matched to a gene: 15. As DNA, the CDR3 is TGTGCCAGCAGCCAAGATCGTTCTTTTTTCCTAGCGGGGGTTACAGATACGCAGTATTTT. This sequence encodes CASSQDRSFFLAGVTDTQYF.

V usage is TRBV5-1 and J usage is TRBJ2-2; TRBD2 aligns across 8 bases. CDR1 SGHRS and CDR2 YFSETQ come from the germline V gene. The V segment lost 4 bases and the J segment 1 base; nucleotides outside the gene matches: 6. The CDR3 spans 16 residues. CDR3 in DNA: TGCGCCAGCAGCCCCGGGGGGGGGCTGAACACCGGGGAGCTGTTTTTT. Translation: CASSPGGGLNTGELFF. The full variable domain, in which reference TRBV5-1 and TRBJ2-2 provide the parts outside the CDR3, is KAGVTQTPRYLIKTRGQQVTLSCSPISGHRSVSWYQQTPGQGLQFLFEYFSETQRNKGNFPGRFSGRQFSNSRSEMNVSTLELGDSALYLCASSPGGGLNTGELFFGEGSRLTVL.

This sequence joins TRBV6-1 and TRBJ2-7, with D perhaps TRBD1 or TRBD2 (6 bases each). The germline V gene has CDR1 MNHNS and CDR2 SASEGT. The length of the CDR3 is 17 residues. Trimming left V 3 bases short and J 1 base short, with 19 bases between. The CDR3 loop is CASSEGGGRVYSYEQYF. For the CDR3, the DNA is TGTGCCAGCAGTGAGGGGGGCGGTAGGGTTTATTCCTACGAGCAGTACTTC.

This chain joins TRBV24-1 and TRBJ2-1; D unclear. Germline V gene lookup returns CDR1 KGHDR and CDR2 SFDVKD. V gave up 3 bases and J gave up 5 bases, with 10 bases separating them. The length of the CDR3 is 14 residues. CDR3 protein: CATSDPNTNNEQFF. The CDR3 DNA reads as TGTGCCACCAGTGATCCAAACACAAACAATGAGCAGTTCTTC.

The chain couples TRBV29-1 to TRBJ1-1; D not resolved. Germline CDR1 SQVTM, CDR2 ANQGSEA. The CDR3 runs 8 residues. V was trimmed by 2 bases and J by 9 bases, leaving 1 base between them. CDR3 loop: CSVEKAFF. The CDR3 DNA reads TGCAGCGTTGAAAAAGCTTTCTTT.

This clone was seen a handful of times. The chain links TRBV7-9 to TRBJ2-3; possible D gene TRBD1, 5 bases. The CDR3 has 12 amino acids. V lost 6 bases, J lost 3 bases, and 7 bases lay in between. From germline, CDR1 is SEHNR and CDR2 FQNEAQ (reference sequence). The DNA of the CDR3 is TGTGCCAGCAGACCAGGGACAGATACGCAGTATTTT. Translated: CASRPGTDTQYF.

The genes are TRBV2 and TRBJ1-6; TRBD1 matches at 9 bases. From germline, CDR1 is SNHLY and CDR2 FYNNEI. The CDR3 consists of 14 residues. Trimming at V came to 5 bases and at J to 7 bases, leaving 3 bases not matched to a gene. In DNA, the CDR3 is TGTGCCAGCAGTCCCGGACAGGGGAATTCACCCCTCCACTTT. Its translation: CASSPGQGNSPLHF.

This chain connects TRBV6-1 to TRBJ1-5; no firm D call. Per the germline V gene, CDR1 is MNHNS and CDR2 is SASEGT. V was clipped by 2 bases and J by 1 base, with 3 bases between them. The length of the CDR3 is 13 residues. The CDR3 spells CASSEHSNQPQHF. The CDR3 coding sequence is TGTGCCAGCAGTGAACACAGCAATCAGCCCCAGCATTTT.

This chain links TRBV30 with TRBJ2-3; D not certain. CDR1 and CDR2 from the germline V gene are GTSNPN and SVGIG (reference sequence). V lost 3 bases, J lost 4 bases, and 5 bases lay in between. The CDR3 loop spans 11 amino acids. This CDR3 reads CAWSLADTQYF. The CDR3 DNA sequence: TGTGCCTGGAGCCTAGCAGATACGCAGTATTTT.

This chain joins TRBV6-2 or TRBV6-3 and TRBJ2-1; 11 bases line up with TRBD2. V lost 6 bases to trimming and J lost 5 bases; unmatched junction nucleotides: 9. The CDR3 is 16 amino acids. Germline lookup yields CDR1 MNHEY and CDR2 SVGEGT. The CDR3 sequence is CASSPAGTSGNNEQFF. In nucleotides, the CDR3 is TGTGCCAGCAGCCCAGCGGGGACTAGCGGCAACAATGAGCAGTTCTTC.